A single sample is the source of the 11 T cell receptor beta chains below, sequenced in a study of Graves' ophthalmopathy and Graves' hyperthyroidism. RNA transcripts served as template for amplifying TCR beta CDR3 sequences. HTBI primers were employed in first-round RT-PCR, then a second-round multiplex PCR followed. TCRdb passed the multiplex PCR reads through MiXCR, listing each CDR3 protein once. This table holds about 400,000 distinct CDR3 sequences, about 18% found once. The sequencing sample was made of peripheral blood. These receptor sequences come from a woman aged 18-35 years with Graves' ophthalmopathy.

The chain employs TRBV13 and TRBJ1-5; weak D call: TRBD1 (5 bases). The CDR3 loop spans 14 amino acids. The V end was cut by 3 bases, the J end by 6 bases, with 12 bases between. Per the germline V gene, CDR1 is PRHDT and CDR2 is FYEKMQ (reference sequence). CDR3 nucleotide sequence: TGTGCCAGCAGCTTTAGGCAGGGCGGTCAGCCCCAGCATTTT. Translating it yields CASSFRQGGQPQHF.

This clonotype was counted many times. The CDR3 nucleotides read TGTGCCAGCAGTTTCGCCAGGGGTGGCGAGCAGTACTTC. Residues: CASSFARGGEQYF. The J gene is TRBJ2-7, the V gene TRBV27, with D maybe TRBD1 (6 bases). Germline assignment: CDR1 MNHEY and CDR2 SMNVEV (reference sequence). The germline V and J ends were trimmed by 3 bases and 6 bases, with 12 bases remaining between them. CDR3 length equals 13 residues.

Ten or more counts support this clonotype. The chain combines TRBV18 with TRBJ2-7; 9 bases align to TRBD2. Looked up from germline, CDR1 is KGHSH and CDR2 is LQKENI. V gave up 6 bases and J gave up 6 bases; unmatched junction bases: 12. This CDR3 region has 15 residues. The chain's CDR3 is CASSGPGGRDLEQYF. The CDR3 DNA reads TGTGCCAGCTCCGGGCCTGGCGGGAGGGACCTCGAGCAGTACTTC.

This clonotype was detected ten times or more. The chain links TRBV2 to TRBJ2-7, with a possible D match to TRBD2 (5 bases). Trimming pared 7 bases from V and 4 bases from J, leaving 20 bases between. CDR1 is SNHLY and CDR2 is FYNNEI in the germline V gene. The CDR3 is 15 residues long. The CDR3 loop reads CASTPGETRGYEQYF. The CDR3 DNA reads TGTGCCAGCACCCCCGGGGAGACTCGAGGATACGAGCAGTACTTC.

This clonotype was recorded many times. The J gene is TRBJ1-3, the V gene TRBV28; weak D call: TRBD1 (6 bases). This CDR3 has 14 amino acids. V lost 5 bases to trimming and J lost 6 bases, with 14 bases between them. CDR1 is MDHEN, CDR2 SYDVKM, per germline. In DNA, the CDR3 is TGTGCCAGCAGTAGGTGGGGGCAGGAAAACACCATATATTTT. Amino acids: CASSRWGQENTIYF.

This clonotype was seen ten or more times. V usage is TRBV2 and J usage is TRBJ1-5; TRBD1 is a possible D gene (6 bases). V was cut by 6 bases and J by 6 bases, with 15 bases left in between. This CDR3 has 14 amino acids. Germline V gene data show CDR1 as SNHLY and CDR2 as FYNNEI. CDR3 region: CASSTQGLSQPQHF. The DNA of the CDR3 is TGTGCCAGCAGCACACAGGGACTGAGTCAGCCCCAGCATTTT. Full variable domain (remainder filled in from reference TRBV2 and TRBJ1-5): EPEVTQTPSHQVTQMGQEVILRCVPISNHLYFYWYRQILGQKVEFLVSFYNNEISEKSEIFDDQFSVERPDGSNFTLKIRSTKLEDSAMYFCASSTQGLSQPQHFGDGTRLSIL.

The chain recombines TRBV27 with TRBJ1-2; a possible D gene is TRBD1 (6 bases). This CDR3 is 13 amino acids long. Trimming removed 3 bases from V and 8 bases from J, with 13 bases in between. CDR1 and CDR2 from the germline V gene are MNHEY and SMNVEV (reference sequence). In DNA form, the CDR3 reads TGTGCCAGCAGTTTTCACAGGGCGCAGGGCTACACCTTC. This sequence encodes CASSFHRAQGYTF.

This chain connects TRBV6-2 or TRBV6-3 to TRBJ1-1; 7 positions match TRBD1. V dropped 6 bases and J dropped 6; count of bases not matched to a gene: 7. Germline-derived CDR1 and CDR2 are MNHEY and SVGEGT. The CDR3 has 13 amino acids. The CDR3 here is CASSAGTASEAFF. In nucleotides, the CDR3 is TGTGCCAGCAGCGCCGGGACAGCATCTGAAGCTTTCTTT.

This clonotype was found many times. The chain has TRBV5-1 and TRBJ1-1, with 10 bases identical to TRBD1. V was clipped by 4 bases and J by 5 bases; unmatched bases: 11. The CDR3 length is 16 residues. Germline V gene lookup returns CDR1 SGHRS and CDR2 YFSETQ. CDR3 loop: CASSARQGAGRTEAFF. The CDR3 region has the DNA TGCGCCAGCAGCGCCCGACAGGGGGCCGGAAGAACTGAAGCTTTCTTT. Variable domain in full (rest from reference TRBV5-1 and TRBJ1-1): KAGVTQTPRYLIKTRGQQVTLSCSPISGHRSVSWYQQTPGQGLQFLFEYFSETQRNKGNFPGRFSGRQFSNSRSEMNVSTLELGDSALYLCASSARQGAGRTEAFFGQGTRLTVV.

This clonotype was seen repeatedly, ten times or more. The chain links TRBV15 to TRBJ2-7; D remains ambiguous. From germline, CDR1 is LNHNV and CDR2 YYDKDF (reference sequence). With 2 bases removed from V and 4 bases from J, the gap between germline ends came to 18 bases. This CDR3 is built from 16 residues. The CDR3 loop is CATSRRLMGREYEQYF. DNA for the CDR3: TGTGCCACCAGCAGACGATTAATGGGAAGGGAATACGAGCAGTACTTC. Full variable domain (remainder filled in from reference TRBV15 and TRBJ2-7): DAMVIQNPRYQVTQFGKPVTLSCSQTLNHNVMYWYQQKSSQAPKLLFHYYDKDFNNEADTPDNFQSRRPNTSFCFLDIRSPGLGDTAMYLCATSRRLMGREYEQYFGPGTRLTVT.

The J gene is TRBJ1-2, the V gene TRBV12-3 or TRBV12-4, with 8 nucleotides matching TRBD1. Trimming at V came to 3 bases and at J to 6 bases, leaving 12 bases not matched to a gene. The CDR3 covers 16 residues. The CDR3 sequence is CASSLQGAVASDGYTF. The CDR3 nucleotides are TGTGCCAGCAGTTTGCAGGGGGCCGTTGCTTCCGATGGCTACACCTTC.